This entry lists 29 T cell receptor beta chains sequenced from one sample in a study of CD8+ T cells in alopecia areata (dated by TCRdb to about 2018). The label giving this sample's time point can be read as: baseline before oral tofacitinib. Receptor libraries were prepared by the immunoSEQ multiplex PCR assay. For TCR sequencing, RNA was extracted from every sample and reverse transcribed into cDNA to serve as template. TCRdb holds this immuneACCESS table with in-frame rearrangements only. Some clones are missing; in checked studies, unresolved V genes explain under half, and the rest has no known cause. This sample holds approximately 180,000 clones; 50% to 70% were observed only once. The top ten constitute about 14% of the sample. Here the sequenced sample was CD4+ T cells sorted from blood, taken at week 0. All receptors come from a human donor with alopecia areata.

CDR3: CASSLRPANSPLHF. As DNA, the CDR3 is TGTGCCAGCAGTCTTAGACCGGCGAATTCACCCCTCCACTTT. This chain links TRBV27 with TRBJ1-6; D remains unclear. This CDR3 spans 14 amino acids. Per germline, CDR1 MNHEY and CDR2 SMNVEV (reference sequence). Between the trimmed V and J ends, which lost 5 bases and 7 bases, there was a span of 12 bases.

CDR3 sequence: CASSLEGSANTEAFF. CDR3 nucleotide sequence: TGTGCCAGCAGCTTAGAGGGATCCGCGAACACTGAAGCTTTCTTT. The chain combines TRBV11-2 with TRBJ1-1; the D is unclear. Germline assignment: CDR1 SGHAT and CDR2 FQNNGV. The V and J ends lost 0 bases and 1 base respectively, with 9 bases between them. CDR3 length equals 15 residues.

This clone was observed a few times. CDR3 region: CAWSPGVGYGYTF. Here the CDR3 DNA reads TGTGCCTGGAGCCCTGGAGTGGGCTATGGCTACACCTTC. J is TRBJ1-2 and V is TRBV30; D gene ambiguous. From germline, CDR1 is GTSNPN and CDR2 SVGIG (reference sequence). Trimming removed 3 bases at V and 4 bases at J, with 12 bases between. The CDR3 has 13 residues.

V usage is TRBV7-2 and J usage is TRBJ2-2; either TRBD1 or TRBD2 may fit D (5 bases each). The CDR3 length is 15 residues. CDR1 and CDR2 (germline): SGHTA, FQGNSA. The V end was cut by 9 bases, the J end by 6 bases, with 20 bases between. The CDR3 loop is CASLMGVLIPGELFF. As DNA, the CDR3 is TGTGCCAGTTTAATGGGGGTATTGATCCCCGGGGAGCTGTTTTTT. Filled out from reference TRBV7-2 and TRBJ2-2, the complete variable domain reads GAGVSQSPSNKVTEKGKDVELRCDPISGHTALYWYRQSLGQGLEFLIYFQGNSAPDKSGLPSDRFSAERTGGSVSTLTIQRTQQEDSAVYLCASLMGVLIPGELFFGEGSRLTVL.

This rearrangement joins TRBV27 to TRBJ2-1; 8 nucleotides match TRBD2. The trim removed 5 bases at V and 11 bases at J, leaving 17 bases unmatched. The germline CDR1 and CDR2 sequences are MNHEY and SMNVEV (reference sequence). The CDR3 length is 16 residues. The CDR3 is CASSPSGGGNVLKQFF. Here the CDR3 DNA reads TGTGCCAGCAGTCCTTCGGGCGGGGGGAATGTATTGAAGCAGTTCTTC.

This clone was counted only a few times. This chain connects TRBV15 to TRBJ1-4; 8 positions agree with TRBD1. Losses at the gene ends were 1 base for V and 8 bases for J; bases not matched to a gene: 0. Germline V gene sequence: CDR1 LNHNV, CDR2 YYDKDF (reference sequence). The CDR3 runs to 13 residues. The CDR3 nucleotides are TGTGCCACCAGCAGAGGGACAGGGGAAAAACTGTTTTTT. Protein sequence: CATSRGTGEKLFF.

The CDR3 sequence is CASSQDNEQYF. In nucleotides, the CDR3 is TGCGCCAGCAGCCAAGATAACGAGCAGTACTTC. The chain has TRBV4-1 and TRBJ2-7, with unresolved D. Germline V gene lookup returns CDR1 MGHRA and CDR2 YSYEKL. V lost 0 bases, J lost 5 bases, and 2 bases lay in between. CDR3 length: 11 residues.

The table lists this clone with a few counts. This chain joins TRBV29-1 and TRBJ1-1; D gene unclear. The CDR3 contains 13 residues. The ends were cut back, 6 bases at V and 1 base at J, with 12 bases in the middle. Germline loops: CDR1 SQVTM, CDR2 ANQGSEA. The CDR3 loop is CSVVPNPNTEAFF. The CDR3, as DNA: TGCAGCGTGGTCCCGAACCCGAACACTGAAGCTTTCTTT.

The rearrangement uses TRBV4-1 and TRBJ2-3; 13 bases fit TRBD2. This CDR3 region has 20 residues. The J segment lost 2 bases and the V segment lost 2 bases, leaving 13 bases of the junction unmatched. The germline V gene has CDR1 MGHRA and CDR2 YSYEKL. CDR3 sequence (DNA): TGCGCCAGCAGCCAACCTCCCCTTAGGACTAGCGGGGGTTTCACAGATACGCAGTATTTT. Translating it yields CASSQPPLRTSGGFTDTQYF.

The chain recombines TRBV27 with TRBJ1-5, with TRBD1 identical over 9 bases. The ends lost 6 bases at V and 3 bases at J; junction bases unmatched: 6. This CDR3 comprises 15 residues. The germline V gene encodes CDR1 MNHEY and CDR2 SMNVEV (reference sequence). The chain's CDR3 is CASRQGARNNQPQHF. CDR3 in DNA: TGTGCCAGCAGACAGGGGGCGCGGAACAATCAGCCCCAGCATTTT.

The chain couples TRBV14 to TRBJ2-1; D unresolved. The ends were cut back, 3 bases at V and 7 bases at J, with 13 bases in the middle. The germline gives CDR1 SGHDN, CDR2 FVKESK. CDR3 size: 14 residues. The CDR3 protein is CASSHKISDNEQFF. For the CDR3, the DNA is TGTGCCAGCAGCCATAAGATTTCGGATAATGAGCAGTTCTTC. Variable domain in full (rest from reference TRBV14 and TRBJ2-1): EAGVTQFPSHSVIEKGQTVTLRCDPISGHDNLYWYRRVMGKEIKFLLHFVKESKQDESGMPNNRFLAERTGGTYSTLKVQPAELEDSGVYFCASSHKISDNEQFFGPGTRLTVL.

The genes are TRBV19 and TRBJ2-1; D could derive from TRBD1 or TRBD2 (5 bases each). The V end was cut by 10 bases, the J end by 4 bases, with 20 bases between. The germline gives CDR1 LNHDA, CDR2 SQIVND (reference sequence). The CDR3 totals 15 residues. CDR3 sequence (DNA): TGTGCCACCAAAAGGGACGGGTCGAGATACAATGAGCAGTTCTTC. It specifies CATKRDGSRYNEQFF.

CDR3 sequence: CSVVRRQVPTEAFF. The CDR3 DNA is TGCAGCGTTGTGCGGCGGCAGGTCCCCACTGAAGCTTTCTTT. The chain is built from TRBV29-1 and TRBJ1-1; D gene unclear. Germline lookup yields CDR1 SQVTM and CDR2 ANQGSEA. Trimming took off 4 bases at V and 4 bases at J, with 16 bases between the two ends. CDR3 length: 14 amino acids.

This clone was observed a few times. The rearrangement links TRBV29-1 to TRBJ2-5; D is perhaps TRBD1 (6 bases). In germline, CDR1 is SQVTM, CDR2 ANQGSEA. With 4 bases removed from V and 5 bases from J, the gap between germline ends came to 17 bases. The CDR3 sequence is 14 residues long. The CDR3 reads CSVGGSAGGETQYF. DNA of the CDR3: TGCAGCGTTGGAGGTAGCGCTGGGGGCGAGACCCAGTACTTC.

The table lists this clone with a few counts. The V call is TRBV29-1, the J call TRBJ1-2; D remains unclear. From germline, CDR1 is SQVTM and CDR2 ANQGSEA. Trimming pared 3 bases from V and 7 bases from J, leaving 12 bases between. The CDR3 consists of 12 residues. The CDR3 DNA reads TGCAGCGTTGAGAACGGGAGGCTTGGCTACACCTTC. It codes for CSVENGRLGYTF.

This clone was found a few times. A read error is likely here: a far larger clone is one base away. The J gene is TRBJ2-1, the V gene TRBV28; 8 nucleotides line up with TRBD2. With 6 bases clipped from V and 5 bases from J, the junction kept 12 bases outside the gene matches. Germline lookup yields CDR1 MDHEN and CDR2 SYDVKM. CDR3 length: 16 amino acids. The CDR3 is CASSPIGGGIDNEQFF. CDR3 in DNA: TGTGCCAGCAGCCCAATAGGCGGGGGGATTGACAATGAGCAGTTCTTC.

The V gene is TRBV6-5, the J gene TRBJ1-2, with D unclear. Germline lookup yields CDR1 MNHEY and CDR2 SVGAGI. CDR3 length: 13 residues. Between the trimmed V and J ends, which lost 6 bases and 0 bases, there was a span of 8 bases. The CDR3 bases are TGTGCCAGCAGCCCCGGATCTAACTATGGCTACACCTTC. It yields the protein CASSPGSNYGYTF.

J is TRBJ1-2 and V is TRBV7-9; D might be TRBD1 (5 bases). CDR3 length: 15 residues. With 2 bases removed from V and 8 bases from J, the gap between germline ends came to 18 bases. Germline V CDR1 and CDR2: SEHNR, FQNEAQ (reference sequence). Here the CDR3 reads CASSLSPRPGDGYTF. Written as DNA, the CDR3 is TGTGCCAGCAGCTTATCCCCTCGACCCGGGGACGGCTACACCTTC.

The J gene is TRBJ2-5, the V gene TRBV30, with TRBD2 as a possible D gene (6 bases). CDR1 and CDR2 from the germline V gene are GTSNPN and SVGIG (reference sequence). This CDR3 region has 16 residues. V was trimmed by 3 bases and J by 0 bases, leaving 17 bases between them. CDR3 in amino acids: CAWRPGGWTDQETQYF. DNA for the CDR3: TGTGCCTGGAGACCCGGGGGTTGGACCGACCAAGAGACCCAGTACTTC. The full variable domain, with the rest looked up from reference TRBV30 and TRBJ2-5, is SQTIHQWPATLVQPVGSPLSLECTVEGTSNPNLYWYRQAAGRGLQLLFYSVGIGQISSEVPQNLSASRPQDRQFILSSKKLLLSDSGFYLCAWRPGGWTDQETQYFGPGTRLLVL.

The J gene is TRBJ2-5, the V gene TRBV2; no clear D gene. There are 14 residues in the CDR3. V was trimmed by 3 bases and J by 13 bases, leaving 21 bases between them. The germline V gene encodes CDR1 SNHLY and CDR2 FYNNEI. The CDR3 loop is CASSEFARPSSRYF. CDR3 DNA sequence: TGTGCCAGCAGTGAGTTCGCCAGACCAAGTTCTCGGTACTTC.

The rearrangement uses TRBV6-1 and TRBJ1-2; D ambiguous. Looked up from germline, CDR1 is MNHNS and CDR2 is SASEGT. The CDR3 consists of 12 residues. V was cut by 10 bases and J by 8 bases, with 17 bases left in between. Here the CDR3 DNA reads TGTGCCACCTCCGATGGACCGTACGGCTACACCTTC. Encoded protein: CATSDGPYGYTF.

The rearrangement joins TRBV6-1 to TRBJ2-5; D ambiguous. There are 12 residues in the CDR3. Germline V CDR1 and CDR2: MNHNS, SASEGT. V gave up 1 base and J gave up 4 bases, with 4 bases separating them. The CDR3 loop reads CASSEDAETQYF. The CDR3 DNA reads TGTGCCAGCAGTGAAGACGCAGAGACCCAGTACTTC.

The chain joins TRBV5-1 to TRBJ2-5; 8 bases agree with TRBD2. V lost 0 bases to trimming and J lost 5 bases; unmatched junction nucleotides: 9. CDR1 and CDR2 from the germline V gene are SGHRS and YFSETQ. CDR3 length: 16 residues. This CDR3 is CASSLATGTSSETQYF. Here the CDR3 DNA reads TGCGCCAGCAGCTTGGCCACCGGGACTAGTAGTGAGACCCAGTACTTC.

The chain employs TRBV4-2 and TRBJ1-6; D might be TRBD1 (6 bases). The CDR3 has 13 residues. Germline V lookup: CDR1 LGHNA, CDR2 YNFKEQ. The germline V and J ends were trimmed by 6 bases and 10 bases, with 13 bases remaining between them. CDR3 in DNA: TGTGCCAGCAGAACTCAGGGGAAATCACCCCTCCACTTT. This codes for CASRTQGKSPLHF.

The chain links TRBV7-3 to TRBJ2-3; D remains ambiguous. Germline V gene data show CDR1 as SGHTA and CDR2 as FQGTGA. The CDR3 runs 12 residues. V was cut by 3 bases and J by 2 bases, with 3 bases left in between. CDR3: CASSFDTDTQYF. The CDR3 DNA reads TGTGCCAGCAGCTTCGACACAGATACGCAGTATTTT.

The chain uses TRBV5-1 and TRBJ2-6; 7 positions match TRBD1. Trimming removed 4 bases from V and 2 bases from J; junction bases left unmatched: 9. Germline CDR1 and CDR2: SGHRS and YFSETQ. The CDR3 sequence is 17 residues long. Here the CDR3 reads CASSPDRAQTGANVLTF. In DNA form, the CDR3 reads TGCGCCAGCAGCCCCGACAGGGCCCAAACTGGGGCCAACGTCCTGACTTTC.

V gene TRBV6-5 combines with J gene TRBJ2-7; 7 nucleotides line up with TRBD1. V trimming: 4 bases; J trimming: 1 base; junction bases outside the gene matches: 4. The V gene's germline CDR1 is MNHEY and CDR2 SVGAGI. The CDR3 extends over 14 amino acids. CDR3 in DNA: TGTGCCAGCAGTTCGGGACAGTTATCCTACGAGCAGTACTTC. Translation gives CASSSGQLSYEQYF.

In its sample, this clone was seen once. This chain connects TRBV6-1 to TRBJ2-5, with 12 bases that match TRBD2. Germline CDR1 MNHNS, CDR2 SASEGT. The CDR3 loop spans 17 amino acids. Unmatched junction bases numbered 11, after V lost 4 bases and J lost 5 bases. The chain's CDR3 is CASSAGLGLAGGETQYF. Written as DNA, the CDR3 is TGTGCCAGCAGTGCAGGCCTGGGACTAGCGGGCGGGGAGACCCAGTACTTC.

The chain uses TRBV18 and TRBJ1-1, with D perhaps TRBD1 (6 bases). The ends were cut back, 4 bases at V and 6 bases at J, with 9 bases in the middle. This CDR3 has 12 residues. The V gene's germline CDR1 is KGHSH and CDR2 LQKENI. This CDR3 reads CASSRRTAEAFF. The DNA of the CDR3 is TGTGCCAGCTCACGACGGACAGCTGAAGCTTTCTTT.